This T cell receptor (beta chain) was sequenced in a study of graft-versus-host responses after intestinal transplantation. Method: immunoSEQ multiplex PCR; TCRdb's copy keeps in-frame clones and lacks some. The data hold about 90,000 clones, with roughly 92% observed a single time. Study-wide findings and caveats: An association linked early post-transplant HvG declines with peak circulating GvH clone levels.

CDR1 and CDR2 (germline): DFQATT, SNEGSKA (reference sequence). CDR3 size: 11 residues. V shed 6 bases and J 8 bases; nucleotides not matched to a gene: 5. This clone was observed a handful of times. Its target is not known. The sequencing here drew on unstimulated CD4+ T cells sorted from spleen or lymph node cells, taken before intestinal transplant. The receptor was isolated from a human donor who received an intestinal transplant. This chain links TRBV20-1 with TRBJ1-2; 8 bases match TRBD1. As DNA, the CDR3 is TGCAGTGCCGGACAGGGCGACGGCTACACCTTC. Residues: CSAGQGDGYTF.